These 9 T cell receptor beta chains were all obtained from the same sample, sequenced in a study of blood T cell repertoires in COVID-19. TCRdb's table, derived via immunoSEQ multiplex PCR, lists solely in-frame clones and lacks some. The table includes 130,000 to 150,000 clones, 87% detected once. Sequencing was performed on peripheral blood. Receptors originate from a man between 45 and 60 years old who had recovered from COVID-19.

The V call is TRBV24-1, the J call TRBJ2-7; a weak D match, TRBD2 (5 bases). The CDR3 has 12 residues. V gave up 1 base and J gave up 6 bases, with 6 bases separating them. Germline V gives CDR1 KGHDR, CDR2 SFDVKD. The CDR3 DNA is TGTGCCACCAGTGATTTCGGGGTCGAGCAGTACTTC. Encoded protein: CATSDFGVEQYF.

The gene calls are TRBV2 and TRBJ2-3; a possible D gene is TRBD2 (6 bases). Deletions cut 3 bases from V and 2 bases from J, with 12 bases between. This CDR3 has 15 amino acids. Germline V gene data show CDR1 as SNHLY and CDR2 as FYNNEI. The CDR3 nucleotides read TGTGCCAGCAGTGACCAAAGACTAGTCACAGATACGCAGTATTTT. Translation gives CASSDQRLVTDTQYF.

The DNA for the CDR3 is TGTGCCAGCAGTTATGTCGCCCGAGGGATCACCTACGAGCAGTACTTC. This translates into CASSYVARGITYEQYF. This chain connects TRBV6-2 or TRBV6-3 to TRBJ2-7, with D possibly matching TRBD2 (5 bases). Germline V gene data show CDR1 as MNHEY and CDR2 as SVGEGT. Trimming pared 3 bases from V and 2 bases from J, leaving 17 bases between. This CDR3 is 16 amino acids long.

The CDR3 region is CASSFDRGQVEQYF. For the CDR3, the DNA is TGTGCCAGCAGTTTTGACAGGGGGCAAGTCGAGCAGTACTTC. The chain joins TRBV6-2 or TRBV6-3 to TRBJ2-7; 10 nucleotides line up with TRBD1. CDR3 size: 14 residues. The V and J ends lost 4 bases and 6 bases, in that order; junction bases with no gene match: 6. CDR1 is MNHEY and CDR2 is SVGEGT in the germline V gene.

This clone was seen a handful of times. V usage is TRBV4-1 and J usage is TRBJ1-1, with D maybe TRBD1 (6 bases). This CDR3 has 14 amino acids. Germline-derived CDR1 and CDR2 are MGHRA and YSYEKL. The V end lost 3 bases, the J end lost 7 bases, and 15 bases lay between the germline ends. CDR3 residues: CASSQVPKGVEAFF. Written as DNA, the CDR3 is TGCGCCAGCAGCCAGGTCCCCAAGGGGGTTGAAGCTTTCTTT.

The chain links TRBV7-2 to TRBJ2-6; 13 positions agree with TRBD2. CDR1 and CDR2 from the germline V gene are SGHTA and FQGNSA. J gave up 2 bases and V 8 bases, and 6 bases lay outside the gene matches. CDR3 length: 17 amino acids. Here the CDR3 DNA reads TGTGCCAGCTCCCCGACTAGCGGGGGGACTGGGGCCAACGTCCTGACTTTC. As protein: CASSPTSGGTGANVLTF.

A single count supports this clone. J is TRBJ2-7 and V is TRBV5-6; tentatively, D is TRBD2 (5 bases). The germline V gene encodes CDR1 SGHDT and CDR2 YYEEEE. The CDR3 extends over 13 amino acids. V was shortened by 4 bases and J by 3 bases, with 11 bases between the two germline ends. Here the CDR3 DNA reads TGTGCCAGCAGCCGGAGAGGGAGCTACGAGCAGTACTTC. It translates to CASSRRGSYEQYF.

The CDR3 nucleotides read TGTGCCAGCAGTGAGGTGGGACAGGGCCTGGATGGCTACACCTTC. Encoded protein: CASSEVGQGLDGYTF. V usage is TRBV2 and J usage is TRBJ1-2; TRBD1 matches 9 bases. V trimming: 3 bases; J trimming: 6 bases; junction bases outside the gene matches: 8. CDR3 length equals 15 residues. CDR1 SNHLY and CDR2 FYNNEI come from the germline V gene.

The chain joins TRBV29-1 to TRBJ1-2; 7 bases align to TRBD1. Trimming took 4 bases from V and 0 from J; bases not matched to a gene: 5. The CDR3 extends over 14 amino acids. Germline CDR1 is SQVTM and CDR2 is ANQGSEA. CDR3 sequence reads: CSVARDSSNYGYTF. The CDR3 region has the DNA TGCAGCGTTGCCCGGGACAGTTCTAACTATGGCTACACCTTC.